Sequencing of this TCR beta chain was carried out in a study of beta chain features in type 1 diabetes. The overall study: Age, gender and cell yields were similar between patients and healthy donors. Study-level results: There were fewer insertions and more deletions at the VDJ junctions of type 1 diabetes patients.

The whole isolated RNA underwent reverse transcription, so sequencing captured expressed TCRB transcripts. This table comes from immunoSEQ multiplex PCR, and its TCRdb copy is limited to in-frame clones, with some not included. Of about 360,000 clones listed, around 12% were seen once; the top ten hold approximately 0.015%. The germline gives CDR1 SGHNT, CDR2 YYREEE (reference sequence). The length of the CDR3 is 18 residues. Naive, central memory, regulatory and stem cell-like memory cells within the CD4+ compartment were sorted using CD45RO/CCR7/CD25/CD127/CD95/CD27. This clone came up a few times. Its antigen remains unknown. The junction differs from germline at one of its ends, possibly a read error.

The sequencing input was naive CD4+ T cells from blood. The chain employs TRBV5-4 and TRBJ2-3, with 7 positions matching TRBD2. This clonotype was sampled from a man younger than 30 in good health. CDR3 coding DNA: TGTGCCAGCAGGTTGGGAGGGTCTCGGGGACTCAGCACAGATACGCAGTATTTT. Residues: CASRLGGSRGLSTDTQYF.